This is a list of T cell receptor beta chains from one sample in a study of vaccination effects on CD4 cells after COVID-19. Their recognized antigens are unknown. Method: immunoSEQ multiplex PCR; TCRdb's copy keeps in-frame clones and lacks some. The table records tens of thousands of clones, roughly 70% of them present only once. Source: CD4+ T cells from PBMCs cultured with HCoV-229E spike peptides, taken before COVID-19 vaccination. The receptors here all came from a human donor who received a COVID-19 vaccine. Both conserved end residues are part of each CDR3. The D gene is left open where the match is weak. Clone size is stated in some rows and not others, as once, few, many or a class when expanded.

TRBJ2-3 | - | TRBV3-1/TRBV3-2 | - | CASSQGVIVTDTQYF | TGTGCCAGCAGCCAGGGGGTTATAGTCACAGATACGCAGTATTTT
TRBJ2-4 | once | TRBV6-5 | - | CASNRENIQYF | TGTGCCAGCAACCGAGAAAACATTCAGTACTTC
TRBJ1-4 | - | TRBV27 | - | CASSLYGFGANEKLFF | TGTGCCAGCAGTTTATACGGATTTGGGGCTAATGAAAAACTGTTTTTT
TRBJ2-5 | - | TRBV5-1 | - | CASSAGTLQETQYF | TGCGCCAGCAGCGCCGGGACTCTCCAAGAGACCCAGTACTTC
TRBJ1-1 | - | TRBV11-2 | - | CASSYSGGTEAFF | TGTGCCAGCAGCTACAGTGGGGGCACTGAAGCTTTCTTT
TRBJ1-1 | once | TRBV3-1/TRBV3-2 | TRBD1 | CASSRVRTGPLNTEAFF | TGTGCCAGCAGCCGGGTCCGGACAGGACCTCTGAACACTGAAGCTTTCTTT
TRBJ2-1 | - | TRBV7-8 | TRBD1 | CASSLGDRIAYNEQFF | TGTGCCAGCAGCTTAGGGGACAGGATTGCCTACAATGAGCAGTTCTTC
TRBJ2-1 | few | TRBV5-1 | TRBD2 | CASSLGLTGGYNEQFF | TGCGCCAGCAGCTTGGGGCTTACGGGAGGGTACAATGAGCAGTTCTTC
TRBJ1-2 | - | TRBV6-1 | - | CASSEEGRFRGYTF | TGTGCCAGCAGTGAGGAGGGCAGGTTCCGTGGCTACACCTTC
TRBJ2-6 | - | TRBV5-6 | TRBD2 | CASSSLGGGRANVLTF | TGTGCCAGCAGCTCACTTGGGGGGGGAAGGGCCAACGTCCTGACTTTC
TRBJ1-5 | - | TRBV7-9 | TRBD1 | CASSPGTGMSQPQHF | TGTGCCAGCAGCCCGGGGACAGGGATGAGTCAGCCCCAGCATTTT
TRBJ2-2 | few | TRBV19 | - | CASSWGFPGELFF | TGTGCCAGTAGTTGGGGGTTTCCCGGGGAGCTGTTTTTT
TRBJ1-3 | few | TRBV4-1 | - | CASSRSMGAGNTIYF | TGCGCCAGCAGCCGATCAATGGGGGCTGGAAACACCATATATTTT
TRBJ2-1 | once | TRBV25-1 | - | CASSLGDLGEQFF | TGTGCCAGCAGTCTGGGGGACCTGGGTGAGCAGTTCTTC
TRBJ1-4 | - | TRBV5-1 | TRBD1 | CASSPGTGGEKLFF | TGCGCCAGCAGCCCCGGGACAGGGGGGGAAAAACTGTTTTTT
TRBJ2-5 | - | TRBV24-1 | - | CATSDPRDTSQETQYF | TGTGCCACCAGTGATCCTCGGGACACGTCCCAAGAGACCCAGTACTTC
TRBJ1-1 | - | TRBV13 | - | CASSSGRMGTEAFF | TGTGCCAGCAGCTCAGGCCGAATGGGCACTGAAGCTTTCTTT
TRBJ2-1 | - | TRBV2 | - | CASRIMNEQFF | TGTGCCTCCAGGATTATGAATGAGCAGTTCTTC
TRBJ2-3 | - | TRBV3-1/TRBV3-2 | - | CASSQERVRSTDTQYF | TGTGCCAGCAGCCAAGAGAGGGTCAGGAGCACAGATACGCAGTATTTT
TRBJ1-5 | - | TRBV5-8 | - | CASSFQGYSNQPQHF | TGTGCCAGCAGCTTCCAGGGTTATAGCAATCAGCCCCAGCATTTT
TRBJ1-1 | few | TRBV15 | - | CATSRDLGAEAFF | TGTGCCACCAGCAGAGATCTAGGGGCTGAAGCTTTCTTT
TRBJ2-1 | - | TRBV4-1 | - | CASSQDRDSGLPSYNEQFF | TGCGCCAGCAGCCAAGACCGGGACTCCGGCCTACCATCCTACAATGAGCAGTTCTTC
TRBJ1-5 | - | TRBV7-9 | - | CASSLGDQPQHF | TGTGCCAGCAGCTTAGGGGATCAGCCCCAGCATTTT
TRBJ2-1 | - | TRBV7-6 | - | CASSFQLALNQHNEQFF | TGTGCCAGCAGCTTCCAACTAGCCCTTAATCAACACAATGAGCAGTTCTTC
TRBJ1-4 | - | TRBV12-3/TRBV12-4 | - | CASSLGSGKLFF | TGTGCCAGCAGTTTGGGAAGTGGTAAACTGTTTTTT
TRBJ2-1 | - | TRBV9 | TRBD2 | CASSARTSGRVINEQFF | TGTGCCAGCAGCGCCCGGACTAGCGGGAGGGTTATCAATGAGCAGTTCTTC
TRBJ2-7 | few | TRBV4-1 | TRBD1 | CASSRGTGETYEQYF | TGCGCCAGCAGCCGCGGGACAGGGGAAACCTACGAGCAGTACTTC
TRBJ1-1 | - | TRBV5-5 | - | CASSLGQARVDTEAFF | TGTGCCAGCAGCTTGGGACAAGCTAGAGTGGACACTGAAGCTTTCTTT
TRBJ1-2 | - | TRBV10-2 | - | CASRTDSYGYTF | TGCGCCAGCAGAACGGACAGCTATGGCTACACCTTC
TRBJ2-2 | few | TRBV3-1/TRBV3-2 | TRBD2 | CASSPHPPGSGGNTGELFF | TGTGCCAGCAGCCCACACCCTCCAGGTAGCGGGGGGAACACCGGGGAGCTGTTTTTT
TRBJ2-7 | once | TRBV27 | TRBD2 | CASSPGTSGIPYEQYF | TGTGCCAGCAGTCCGGGGACTAGCGGAATACCCTACGAGCAGTACTTC
TRBJ1-2 | - | TRBV5-1 | TRBD1 | CASTGTDRVGYTF | TGCGCCAGCACGGGGACGGACAGGGTTGGCTACACCTTC
TRBJ1-2 | - | TRBV19 | - | CASRPSRRRGGDGYTF | TGTGCCAGCCGCCCCAGCCGACGCCGAGGGGGTGATGGCTACACCTTC
TRBJ2-5 | few | TRBV4-2 | - | CASSQVPQETQYF | TGTGCCAGCAGCCAAGTCCCCCAAGAGACCCAGTACTTC
TRBJ2-1 | - | TRBV19 | - | CASRRGRDSQTYNEQFF | TGTGCCAGTAGGAGAGGAAGGGACTCGCAAACCTACAATGAGCAGTTCTTC
TRBJ2-5 | - | TRBV6-5 | TRBD1 | CASSYVTGVETQYF | TGTGCCAGCAGTTACGTGACAGGGGTAGAGACCCAGTACTTC
TRBJ2-1 | - | TRBV5-1 | TRBD1 | CASSRDSPGGEQFF | TGCGCCAGCAGCCGGGACAGTCCTGGGGGTGAGCAGTTCTTC
TRBJ2-3 | - | TRBV24-1 | TRBD2 | CATSSGSGTDTQYF | TGTGCCACCAGCAGCGGGAGCGGCACAGATACGCAGTATTTT
TRBJ2-3 | once | TRBV5-1 | - | CASSRDGGMGTDTQYF | TGCGCCAGCAGCCGAGACGGGGGAATGGGCACAGATACGCAGTATTTT
TRBJ2-5 | - | TRBV19 | TRBD2 | CASSHPAGTKETQYF | TGTGCCAGTAGTCACCCAGCCGGGACTAAGGAGACCCAGTACTTC
TRBJ2-7 | - | TRBV20-1 | TRBD1 | CSASLTQGVSAQYF | TGCAGTGCTAGTTTAACCCAGGGGGTATCTGCGCAGTACTTC
TRBJ2-7 | - | TRBV7-2 | TRBD1 | CASSGWTGGDEQYF | TGTGCCAGCAGCGGCTGGACAGGGGGAGACGAGCAGTACTTC
TRBJ1-4 | - | TRBV4-1 | - | CASSQDRRKQSNEKLFF | TGCGCCAGCAGCCAAGATCGGAGAAAACAGTCGAATGAAAAACTGTTTTTT
TRBJ2-7 | - | TRBV9 | TRBD1 | CASSVKPGQHYEQYF | TGTGCCAGCAGCGTAAAGCCGGGACAGCACTACGAGCAGTACTTC
TRBJ2-4 | - | TRBV5-1 | - | CASSQGQGGNIQYF | TGCGCCAGCAGCCAAGGGCAGGGAGGCAACATTCAGTACTTC
TRBJ1-2 | once | TRBV29-1 | - | CSVTTTVDGYTF | TGCAGCGTAACCACGACTGTAGATGGCTACACCTTC
TRBJ2-7 | - | TRBV11-2 | - | CASSADRAYEQYF | TGTGCCAGCAGCGCGGACAGAGCGTACGAGCAGTACTTC
TRBJ1-2 | - | TRBV5-1 | TRBD1 | CASRPRQTGDGYTF | TGCGCCAGCAGACCTCGACAGACAGGGGACGGCTACACCTTC
TRBJ1-5 | - | TRBV4-1 | - | CASSQGNGEQPQHF | TGCGCCAGCAGCCAAGGCAACGGGGAACAGCCCCAGCATTTT
TRBJ1-6 | - | TRBV5-6 | - | CASSRPGSPLHF | TGTGCCAGCAGCCGACCGGGTTCACCCCTCCACTTT
TRBJ2-7 | - | TRBV3-1/TRBV3-2 | - | CASSQDILATSYEQYF | TGTGCCAGCAGCCAAGATATTCTAGCGACATCCTACGAGCAGTACTTC
TRBJ1-2 | - | TRBV21-1 | - | CASSKRRGGNYGYTF | TGTGCCAGCAGCAAACGTAGAGGGGGCAACTATGGCTACACCTTC
TRBJ1-2 | - | TRBV7-2 | - | CASSLVRNLGAEKDGYTF | TGTGCCAGCAGCTTAGTCCGCAACCTCGGAGCGGAGAAGGATGGCTACACCTTC
TRBJ1-4 | once | TRBV27 | - | CASNLEKLFF | TGTGCCAGCAATCTTGAAAAACTGTTTTTT
TRBJ2-7 | - | TRBV5-1 | TRBD1 | CASSLGGTESYEQYF | TGCGCCAGCAGCTTGGGAGGGACAGAGTCCTACGAGCAGTACTTC
TRBJ2-6 | - | TRBV10-3 | TRBD1 | CAIRGGRDRGSSGANVLTF | TGTGCCATCAGAGGAGGGAGGGACAGGGGCTCCTCTGGGGCCAACGTCCTGACTTTC
TRBJ1-5 | - | TRBV24-1 | TRBD1 | CATSDFNRSGTGGQPQHF | TGTGCCACCAGTGATTTTAATCGTTCGGGGACAGGGGGACAGCCCCAGCATTTT
TRBJ2-1 | - | TRBV27 | - | CASSALSLFGNEQFF | TGTGCCAGCAGTGCCCTTAGTTTATTCGGCAATGAGCAGTTCTTC
TRBJ1-1 | - | TRBV10-2 | TRBD1 | CASSGGQEAFF | TGCGCCAGCAGTGGGGGACAGGAAGCTTTCTTT
TRBJ2-5 | - | TRBV2 | TRBD2 | CASSPGTSGLETQYF | TGTGCCAGCAGTCCCGGGACTAGCGGCCTAGAGACCCAGTACTTC